Listed here are 9 T cell receptor beta chains from one sample, sequenced in a study of glioma-infiltrating T cells after dendritic cell vaccination. The method was immunoSEQ multiplex PCR; TCRdb's version includes in-frame clones alone and lacks a portion of them. The sample lists tens of thousands of clones; more than 75% were seen once. Documented time point: after dendritic cell vaccination, including at tumor progression/relapse. The specimen was blood, collected after dendritic cell vaccination. The receptors come from a human donor with glioblastoma.

The J gene is TRBJ1-6, the V gene TRBV7-6; 9 bases agree with TRBD1. The germline V gene encodes CDR1 SGHVS and CDR2 FNYEAQ. Unmatched junction bases numbered 5, after V lost 4 bases and J lost 7 bases. This CDR3 is 15 amino acids long. The CDR3 loop is CASSYRTGDNSPLHF. The CDR3 nucleotides read TGTGCCAGCAGCTACCGGACAGGGGACAATTCACCCCTCCACTTT.

This chain uses TRBV11-2 with TRBJ2-7, with D uncertain. The CDR3 runs to 14 residues. Trimming pared 5 bases from V and 7 bases from J, leaving 18 bases between. The germline V gene has CDR1 SGHAT and CDR2 FQNNGV. This CDR3 is CASSPWRQTWEQYF. CDR3 sequence (DNA): TGTGCCAGCAGCCCCTGGCGGCAGACGTGGGAGCAGTACTTC.

CDR3 residues: CASSLRTNTDTQYF. CDR3 in DNA: TGTGCCAGCAGCTTGAGGACTAACACAGATACGCAGTATTTT. The V and J genes are TRBV11-3 and TRBJ2-3; D may be TRBD2 (6 bases). V was shortened by 3 bases and J by 2 bases, with 9 bases between the two germline ends. Germline CDR1 is SGHNT and CDR2 is YENEEA. The CDR3 sequence is 14 residues long.

The chain links TRBV6-1 to TRBJ1-2; TRBD1 matches 9 bases. Germline trimming cut 8 bases from V and 2 bases from J; bases unmatched to any gene: 3. The CDR3 extends over 13 amino acids. Germline V gene sequence: CDR1 MNHNS, CDR2 SASEGT. CDR3 DNA sequence: TGTGCCAGCGGGGGGACAGGGAACTATGGCTACACCTTC. It encodes CASGGTGNYGYTF.

The CDR3 nucleotides read TGTGCCAGCAGTTACTCGAGCGGGTCGGCGCCCACTGAAGCTTTCTTT. Residues: CASSYSSGSAPTEAFF. The rearrangement links TRBV6-5 to TRBJ1-1; D unclear. V shed 0 bases and J shed 4 bases, with 15 bases lying between them. CDR3 length: 16 residues. Germline V gene data show CDR1 as MNHEY and CDR2 as SVGAGI.

The chain joins TRBV27 to TRBJ2-4; D perhaps matches TRBD2 (7 bases). Germline V gene lookup returns CDR1 MNHEY and CDR2 SMNVEV (reference sequence). This CDR3 is 17 amino acids long. The V gene lost 2 bases and the J gene lost 0 bases, with 14 bases spanning the gap. The CDR3 sequence: CASSLRGGSLAKNIQYF. CDR3 DNA sequence: TGTGCCAGCAGTTTAAGGGGGGGGAGTTTAGCCAAAAACATTCAGTACTTC.

The chain links TRBV5-4 to TRBJ1-5; the match to TRBD1 covers 7 bases. CDR1 and CDR2 from the germline V gene are SGHNT and YYREEE (reference sequence). J was trimmed by 0 bases and V by 3 bases; bases with no gene match: 3. The CDR3 spans 15 residues. CDR3 nucleotide sequence: TGTGCCAGCAGCTGGGGGACAGATAGCAATCAGCCCCAGCATTTT. This translates into CASSWGTDSNQPQHF.

The rearrangement links TRBV27 to TRBJ2-7; 8 bases align to TRBD2. Germline V gene lookup returns CDR1 MNHEY and CDR2 SMNVEV (reference sequence). V shed 7 bases, J shed 2 bases, and the junction held 7 bases outside the gene matches. The CDR3 loop spans 14 amino acids. DNA of the CDR3: TGTGCCAGCACTAAGGGTAGCGGGGCCTACGAGCAGTACTTC. The encoded protein is CASTKGSGAYEQYF.

The chain carries TRBV2 and TRBJ2-5, with D maybe TRBD2 (5 bases). Germline CDR1 is SNHLY and CDR2 is FYNNEI. Trimming stripped 6 bases from V and 0 bases from J, with 5 bases between. The CDR3 loop spans 12 amino acids. The CDR3 DNA reads as TGTGCCAGCAGGGAGGACCAAGAGACCCAGTACTTC. It yields the protein CASREDQETQYF.